The 23 T cell receptor beta chains given below trace back to one sample, sequenced in a study of CD8+ T cells in alopecia areata. Sequencing templates came from extracted RNA that was reverse transcribed into cDNA. The data were produced by immunoSEQ multiplex PCR, yet TCRdb's version contains in-frame clones alone and is incomplete. This sample has roughly 200,000 clones, with 60% found just once. Documented treatment: oral pan-JAK inhibitor, 5-10 mg twice daily. Here the sequenced sample was CD4+ T cells sorted from blood, taken at week 4, from a patient treated with tofacitinib. These receptor sequences come from a human donor with alopecia areata.

The gene calls are TRBV6-1 and TRBJ2-5, with D perhaps assigned TRBD1 or TRBD2 (5 bases each). Germline CDR1 reads MNHNS; CDR2 reads SASEGT. This CDR3 comprises 14 residues. V lost 7 bases and J 4 bases, leaving 16 bases between the germline ends. The CDR3 region is CASILMGVGETQYF. CDR3 DNA sequence: TGTGCCAGCATCCTGATGGGGGTAGGAGAGACCCAGTACTTC.

V is TRBV28 and J is TRBJ1-5; 8 bases match TRBD1. This CDR3 has 15 amino acids. Germline V gives CDR1 MDHEN, CDR2 SYDVKM. The V gene end was trimmed by 5 bases and the J gene end by 6 bases; junction bases not matched to a gene: 9. This chain's CDR3 is CASSAPDRVGQPQHF. CDR3 in DNA: TGTGCCAGCAGTGCCCCGGACAGGGTCGGTCAGCCCCAGCATTTT. Filled out from reference TRBV28 and TRBJ1-5, the complete variable domain reads DVKVTQSSRYLVKRTGEKVFLECVQDMDHENMFWYRQDPGLGLRLIYFSYDVKMKEKGDIPEGYSVSREKKERFSLILESASTNQTSMYLCASSAPDRVGQPQHFGDGTRLSIL.

J is TRBJ2-2 and V is TRBV4-1; no clear D. CDR1 and CDR2 from the germline V gene are MGHRA and YSYEKL. CDR3 length: 13 amino acids. The germline V and J ends were trimmed by 3 bases and 1 base, with 3 bases remaining between them. CDR3 coding DNA: TGCGCCAGCAGCCAGAAGAACACCGGGGAGCTGTTTTTT. It encodes CASSQKNTGELFF.

The gene calls are TRBV2 and TRBJ1-5; TRBD1 matches 7 bases. The ends lost 4 bases at V and 4 bases at J; junction bases unmatched: 10. Germline assignment: CDR1 SNHLY and CDR2 FYNNEI. The CDR3 covers 16 residues. CDR3 region: CASSARRQGKNQPQHF. CDR3 bases: TGTGCCAGCAGTGCCCGACGACAGGGAAAAAATCAGCCCCAGCATTTT.

The V gene is TRBV7-2, the J gene TRBJ2-1; the D is unclear. Germline V gene data show CDR1 as SGHTA and CDR2 as FQGNSA. Trimming stripped 1 base from V and 10 bases from J, with 5 bases between. The CDR3 covers 11 residues. The CDR3 loop is CASSLGQEQFF. CDR3 coding DNA: TGTGCCAGCAGCTTAGGCCAGGAGCAGTTCTTC.

The genes are TRBV29-1 and TRBJ2-1, with 7 bases identical to TRBD1. CDR1 SQVTM and CDR2 ANQGSEA come from the germline V gene. The V gene end was trimmed by 5 bases and the J gene end by 0 bases; junction bases not matched to a gene: 13. This CDR3 has 17 residues. As DNA, the CDR3 is TGCAGCGTTATACAGGGGACCCTCCGCGTCTCCTACAATGAGCAGTTCTTC. Translated, it gives CSVIQGTLRVSYNEQFF.

CDR3 sequence reads: CAWSNQGYNEQFF. The CDR3 nucleotides are TGTGCCTGGAGTAACCAGGGCTACAATGAGCAGTTCTTC. The chain uses TRBV30 and TRBJ2-1, with D perhaps matching TRBD1 (5 bases). V was shortened by 2 bases and J by 3 bases, with 8 bases between the two germline ends. Germline V gene lookup returns CDR1 GTSNPN and CDR2 SVGIG (reference sequence). The CDR3 consists of 13 residues.

On this clone: The identical CDR3 is also encoded by other nucleotide sequences in the sample. The chain joins TRBV30 to TRBJ2-3; D gene uncertain. From germline, CDR1 is GTSNPN and CDR2 SVGIG (reference sequence). V lost 0 bases, J lost 5 bases, and 9 bases lay in between. The CDR3 extends over 13 amino acids. DNA for the CDR3: TGTGCCTGGAGTGTACCTGGTGGAGATACGCAGTATTTT. This encodes CAWSVPGGDTQYF. Combining the CDR3 with reference TRBV30 and TRBJ2-3 gives the whole variable domain SQTIHQWPATLVQPVGSPLSLECTVEGTSNPNLYWYRQAAGRGLQLLFYSVGIGQISSEVPQNLSASRPQDRQFILSSKKLLLSDSGFYLCAWSVPGGDTQYFGPGTRLTVL.

The rearrangement joins TRBV30 to TRBJ2-7; D is ambiguous. V lost 7 bases and J lost 5, with 15 bases in between. Per the germline V gene, CDR1 is GTSNPN and CDR2 is SVGIG (reference sequence). The CDR3 covers 12 residues. The CDR3 region has the DNA TGTGCCTCTCGTCTGTTTGGAGACGAGCAGTACTTC. Protein: CASRLFGDEQYF.

This clone was seen more than once but under ten times. V and J are TRBV30 and TRBJ2-2; 8 bases map to TRBD2. Germline V gene lookup returns CDR1 GTSNPN and CDR2 SVGIG (reference sequence). V lost 3 bases to trimming and J lost 6 bases; unmatched junction nucleotides: 3. The CDR3 is 13 amino acids. The CDR3 reads CAWRGTRAGELFF. The CDR3 DNA reads as TGTGCCTGGAGGGGGACTAGAGCCGGGGAGCTGTTTTTT.

This clone was found a few times. This chain uses TRBV28 with TRBJ2-7; 7 bases map to TRBD1. This CDR3 has 13 amino acids. J gave up 2 bases and V 6 bases, and 4 bases lay outside the gene matches. The germline V gene has CDR1 MDHEN and CDR2 SYDVKM. The CDR3 loop reads CASSGGQAYEQYF. CDR3 DNA: TGTGCCAGCAGCGGCGGACAGGCCTACGAGCAGTACTTC.

The chain joins TRBV7-2 to TRBJ2-5; D possibly matches TRBD1 or TRBD2 (5 bases each). In germline, CDR1 is SGHTA, CDR2 FQGNSA. V was pared by 8 bases and J by 2 bases, with 15 bases between. This CDR3 has 14 amino acids. As DNA, the CDR3 is TGTGCCAGCTCTCTCATAGAGGGGCAAGAGACCCAGTACTTC. Its protein is CASSLIEGQETQYF.

The J gene is TRBJ2-5, the V gene TRBV5-1, with D maybe TRBD1 (6 bases). The germline gives CDR1 SGHRS, CDR2 YFSETQ. V dropped 4 bases and J dropped 2 bases, with 18 bases sitting between them. This CDR3 is built from 16 residues. The CDR3 DNA reads as TGCGCCAGCAGCCCTTGGGTGGGGGCGGAACAAGAGACCCAGTACTTC. It codes for CASSPWVGAEQETQYF.

The gene calls are TRBV30 and TRBJ2-7; D gene uncertain. Germline V gene lookup returns CDR1 GTSNPN and CDR2 SVGIG (reference sequence). CDR3 length equals 13 residues. V lost 3 bases to trimming and J lost 2 bases, with 11 bases between them. CDR3: CAWSLQPAYEQYF. CDR3 nucleotides: TGTGCCTGGAGCTTACAGCCCGCCTACGAGCAGTACTTC.

The rearrangement links TRBV29-1 to TRBJ2-5, with 8 positions matching TRBD1. Losses at the gene ends were 6 bases for V and 5 bases for J; bases not matched to a gene: 5. The CDR3 length is 12 residues. Germline values: CDR1 SQVTM, CDR2 ANQGSEA. The chain's CDR3 is CSVTRGLETQYF. The CDR3 nucleotides read TGCAGCGTCACCAGGGGGCTGGAGACCCAGTACTTC.

In this sample, this clone turned up a few times. This sequence joins TRBV7-2 and TRBJ2-5; no clear D. Germline assignment: CDR1 SGHTA and CDR2 FQGNSA. The length of the CDR3 is 12 residues. The V and J ends lost 4 bases and 3 bases respectively, with 6 bases between them. CDR3 nucleotides: TGTGCCAGCAGCTGGTCCAAAGAGACCCAGTACTTC. Encoded protein: CASSWSKETQYF.

This sequence joins TRBV5-1 and TRBJ2-5; D is undetermined. The CDR3 has 14 amino acids. V was cut by 4 bases and J by 4 bases, with 14 bases left in between. The germline gives CDR1 SGHRS, CDR2 YFSETQ. DNA of the CDR3: TGCGCCAGCAGCCTAGGACCATTGACAGAGACCCAGTACTTC. This encodes CASSLGPLTETQYF.

This chain uses TRBV30 with TRBJ2-2, with D perhaps TRBD1 (5 bases). The germline CDR1 and CDR2 sequences are GTSNPN and SVGIG (reference sequence). V was trimmed by 4 bases and J by 2 bases, leaving 14 bases between them. The CDR3 length is 15 residues. The CDR3 sequence: CAWKGKLGNTGELFF. The DNA for the CDR3 is TGTGCCTGGAAGGGGAAACTGGGAAACACCGGGGAGCTGTTTTTT.

The V and J genes are TRBV6-1 and TRBJ2-7; a weak D match, TRBD1 (5 bases). Trimming removed 5 bases from V and 6 bases from J, with 17 bases in between. CDR3 size: 14 residues. Germline V lookup: CDR1 MNHNS, CDR2 SASEGT. CDR3: CASSSRSRALEQYF. The CDR3, as DNA: TGTGCCAGCAGTTCACGTTCCAGGGCTCTCGAGCAGTACTTC.

V usage is TRBV7-2 and J usage is TRBJ2-7; D unclear. Between the trimmed V and J ends, which lost 2 bases and 3 bases, there was a span of 5 bases. Germline V gene data show CDR1 as SGHTA and CDR2 as FQGNSA. The CDR3 consists of 12 residues. The CDR3 here is CASSLFSYEQYF. As DNA, the CDR3 is TGTGCCAGCAGCTTATTCAGCTACGAGCAGTACTTC.

This clone was seen once. Compared with germline, one end of the junction differs, possibly owing to a read error. The chain recombines TRBV7-7 with TRBJ2-5, with a possible D match to TRBD1 (5 bases). This CDR3 region has 15 residues. Germline V gene lookup returns CDR1 SSHAT and CDR2 FNYEAQ (reference sequence). This CDR3 reads CASSLPPGDSGTQYF. Here the CDR3 DNA reads TGTGCTAGCAGCTTACCCCCCGGAGACAGTGGGACCCAGTACTTC.

The rearrangement links TRBV9 to TRBJ2-5, with 8 bases identical to TRBD1. J was trimmed by 2 bases and V by 2 bases; bases with no gene match: 5. The CDR3 is made up of 15 amino acids. CDR1 is SGDLS, CDR2 YYNGEE, per germline. This CDR3 reads CASSVHTGGQETQYF. In DNA form, the CDR3 reads TGTGCCAGCAGCGTGCACACAGGGGGGCAAGAGACCCAGTACTTC. The full variable domain, its missing parts supplied by reference TRBV9 and TRBJ2-5, is DSGVTQTPKHLITATGQRVTLRCSPRSGDLSVYWYQQSLDQGLQFLIQYYNGEERAKGNILERFSAQQFPDLHSELNLSSLELGDSALYFCASSVHTGGQETQYFGPGTRLLVL.

This clone appeared a few times. The V call is TRBV15, the J call TRBJ2-5; 7 bases agree with TRBD1. Trimming removed 0 bases from V and 2 bases from J; junction bases left unmatched: 3. The CDR3 has 15 residues. Germline V lookup: CDR1 LNHNV, CDR2 YYDKDF (reference sequence). The CDR3 DNA is TGTGCCACCAGCAGAGACACGGGACAGCAAGAGACCCAGTACTTC. Translation: CATSRDTGQQETQYF.